These T cell receptor beta chains were read from a single sample in a study of T cell responses to AZD1222 COVID-19 vaccine. TCRdb's copy holds only in-frame clones and misses some; the assay was immunoSEQ multiplex PCR. This sample carries 110,000 to 150,000 clones, around 92% of them seen once, and the ten largest clones take roughly 3.5%. The sample in question was peripheral blood, obtained 28 days after the second AZD1222 dose. The receptor source for this set is an adult who received the AZD1222 COVID-19 vaccine. Each CDR3 is given with its conserved first and last residue. D genes are given only for firm matches. Only part of the rows carry a size: once, few, many, or a class if the clone is expanded.

J gene: TRBJ1-5
D gene: TRBD1
clone size: -
V gene: TRBV28
CDR3 protein: CASSLLGGGENQPQHF
CDR3 DNA: TGTGCCAGCAGTTTATTAGGAGGGGGCGAAAATCAGCCCCAGCATTTT

J gene: TRBJ2-1
D gene: -
clone size: -
V gene: TRBV28
CDR3 protein: CASSFMRSYNEQFF
CDR3 DNA: TGTGCCAGCAGTTTTATGCGTTCCTACAATGAGCAGTTCTTC

J gene: TRBJ2-7
D gene: TRBD2
clone size: -
V gene: TRBV5-4
CDR3 protein: CASSVALAGYEQYF
CDR3 DNA: TGTGCCAGCAGCGTGGCCCTAGCGGGTTACGAGCAGTACTTC

J gene: TRBJ1-5
D gene: -
clone size: once
V gene: TRBV28
CDR3 protein: CASTEAGRYSNQPQHF
CDR3 DNA: TGTGCCAGCACTGAAGCCGGGCGCTATAGCAATCAGCCCCAGCATTTT

J gene: TRBJ2-7
D gene: -
clone size: -
V gene: TRBV6-2/TRBV6-3
CDR3 protein: CASSYSGGVRGEQYF
CDR3 DNA: TGTGCCAGCAGTTACTCTGGCGGTGTAAGGGGCGAGCAGTACTTC

J gene: TRBJ2-7
D gene: TRBD2
clone size: -
V gene: TRBV6-2/TRBV6-3
CDR3 protein: CASSLAGRFYEQYF
CDR3 DNA: TGTGCCAGCAGTCTAGCGGGAAGATTCTACGAGCAGTACTTC

J gene: TRBJ2-1
D gene: TRBD2
clone size: -
V gene: TRBV5-4
CDR3 protein: CASSPLGLGGRYNEQFF
CDR3 DNA: TGTGCCAGCAGCCCGCTCGGGTTAGGCGGGAGGTACAATGAGCAGTTCTTC

J gene: TRBJ1-2
D gene: -
clone size: -
V gene: TRBV7-2
CDR3 protein: CASSPNQGKGGYTF
CDR3 DNA: TGTGCCAGCAGCCCCAATCAGGGGAAGGGTGGCTACACCTTC

J gene: TRBJ2-7
D gene: -
clone size: -
V gene: TRBV7-7
CDR3 protein: CASTPRGLTEIRSSYEQYF
CDR3 DNA: TGTGCCAGCACCCCCCGAGGATTGACAGAGATTAGGAGCTCCTACGAGCAGTACTTC

J gene: TRBJ1-6
D gene: -
clone size: -
V gene: TRBV6-5
CDR3 protein: CASSYSLARPMGPLHF
CDR3 DNA: TGTGCCAGCAGTTACTCCCTGGCGCGCCCTATGGGGCCCCTCCACTTT

J gene: TRBJ2-2
D gene: -
clone size: medium-sized
V gene: TRBV7-6
CDR3 protein: CASSLEAGATGELFF
CDR3 DNA: TGTGCCAGCAGCTTAGAGGCAGGGGCCACCGGGGAGCTGTTTTTT

J gene: TRBJ1-1
D gene: -
clone size: -
V gene: TRBV5-1
CDR3 protein: CASSPALNTEAFF
CDR3 DNA: TGCGCCAGCAGCCCGGCCCTGAACACTGAAGCTTTCTTT

J gene: TRBJ1-2
D gene: -
clone size: few
V gene: TRBV4-3
CDR3 protein: CASSHTSGQPGSYGYTF
CDR3 DNA: TGCGCCAGCAGCCATACTTCTGGTCAGCCAGGGAGCTATGGCTACACCTTC

J gene: TRBJ2-1
D gene: TRBD2
clone size: -
V gene: TRBV2
CDR3 protein: CASSSEGGSSYNEQFF
CDR3 DNA: TGTGCCAGCAGTTCCGAGGGCGGGAGCTCCTACAATGAGCAGTTCTTC

J gene: TRBJ2-2
D gene: TRBD2
clone size: -
V gene: TRBV5-4
CDR3 protein: CASSQTSLFTGELFF
CDR3 DNA: TGTGCCAGCAGCCAGACTAGCCTATTCACCGGGGAGCTGTTTTTT

J gene: TRBJ2-3
D gene: TRBD1
clone size: -
V gene: TRBV12-5
CDR3 protein: CASGLVRADRRGTDTQYF
CDR3 DNA: TGTGCTAGTGGTTTGGTACGCGCGGACAGGCGAGGCACAGATACGCAGTATTTT

J gene: TRBJ1-5
D gene: -
clone size: -
V gene: TRBV2
CDR3 protein: CASRLSGGNNQPQHF
CDR3 DNA: TGTGCCAGCAGGTTAAGTGGGGGGAACAATCAGCCCCAGCATTTT

J gene: TRBJ2-5
D gene: -
clone size: -
V gene: TRBV15
CDR3 protein: CATRTSPSVETQYF
CDR3 DNA: TGTGCCACCAGGACCTCGCCTAGTGTAGAGACCCAGTACTTC

J gene: TRBJ2-1
D gene: TRBD2
clone size: once
V gene: TRBV19
CDR3 protein: CASSISGTSGRALMDEQFF
CDR3 DNA: TGTGCCAGTAGTATATCCGGGACTAGCGGGAGGGCCCTCATGGATGAGCAGTTCTTC

J gene: TRBJ1-6
D gene: TRBD1
clone size: -
V gene: TRBV5-1
CDR3 protein: CASSLARTGFNSPLHF
CDR3 DNA: TGCGCCAGCAGCTTGGCCAGGACAGGCTTTAATTCACCCCTCCACTTT

J gene: TRBJ1-6
D gene: -
clone size: -
V gene: TRBV6-5
CDR3 protein: CASRLQGANSPLHF
CDR3 DNA: TGTGCCAGCAGACTTCAGGGAGCCAATTCACCCCTCCACTTT

J gene: TRBJ1-2
D gene: -
clone size: -
V gene: TRBV7-3
CDR3 protein: CASSPGALDYGYTF
CDR3 DNA: TGTGCCAGCAGCCCCGGGGCCCTGGACTATGGCTACACCTTC

J gene: TRBJ2-7
D gene: -
clone size: -
V gene: TRBV7-9
CDR3 protein: CASSLGRPSYEQYF
CDR3 DNA: TGTGCCAGCAGCTTAGGTCGGCCCTCCTACGAGCAGTACTTC

J gene: TRBJ2-2
D gene: TRBD2
clone size: -
V gene: TRBV27
CDR3 protein: CASSLAGANTGELFF
CDR3 DNA: TGTGCCAGCAGTTTAGCGGGGGCGAACACCGGGGAGCTGTTTTTT

J gene: TRBJ2-1
D gene: -
clone size: -
V gene: TRBV10-1
CDR3 protein: CASSFSRINNEQFF
CDR3 DNA: TGCGCCAGCAGTTTCTCACGGATCAACAATGAGCAGTTCTTC

J gene: TRBJ1-5
D gene: TRBD1
clone size: -
V gene: TRBV3-1/TRBV3-2
CDR3 protein: CASSNRGQSNQPQHF
CDR3 DNA: TGTGCCAGCAGTAACAGGGGGCAGAGCAATCAGCCCCAGCATTTT

J gene: TRBJ2-2
D gene: -
clone size: -
V gene: TRBV5-1
CDR3 protein: CASRPERPGELFF
CDR3 DNA: TGCGCCAGCAGGCCAGAGCGTCCCGGGGAGCTGTTTTTT

J gene: TRBJ2-2
D gene: TRBD2
clone size: few
V gene: TRBV6-2/TRBV6-3
CDR3 protein: CASSYQGGLAGELFF
CDR3 DNA: TGTGCCAGCAGTTACCAGGGAGGGCTAGCCGGGGAGCTGTTTTTT

J gene: TRBJ2-3
D gene: TRBD2
clone size: -
V gene: TRBV7-7
CDR3 protein: CASSLVVSGRVSTDTQYF
CDR3 DNA: TGTGCCAGCAGCTTGGTCGTGAGCGGGAGGGTCAGCACAGATACGCAGTATTTT

J gene: TRBJ1-6
D gene: TRBD1
clone size: -
V gene: TRBV6-5
CDR3 protein: CASSYSGTVNSPLHF
CDR3 DNA: TGTGCCAGCAGTTACTCTGGGACAGTTAATTCACCCCTCCACTTT

J gene: TRBJ1-2
D gene: -
clone size: -
V gene: TRBV7-2
CDR3 protein: CASSSSGGAGYGYTF
CDR3 DNA: TGTGCCAGCAGCTCCTCCGGAGGGGCCGGCTATGGCTACACCTTC

J gene: TRBJ1-2
D gene: TRBD1
clone size: -
V gene: TRBV30
CDR3 protein: CAWTTGGLGYTF
CDR3 DNA: TGTGCCTGGACGACAGGGGGCCTAGGCTACACCTTC

J gene: TRBJ2-1
D gene: -
clone size: -
V gene: TRBV7-9
CDR3 protein: CASSQRRRDNEQFF
CDR3 DNA: TGTGCCAGCAGCCAACGGAGGCGTGACAATGAGCAGTTCTTC

J gene: TRBJ2-1
D gene: -
clone size: -
V gene: TRBV19
CDR3 protein: CASRDLESYNEQFF
CDR3 DNA: TGTGCCAGTAGGGACTTGGAGTCCTACAATGAGCAGTTCTTC

J gene: TRBJ1-5
D gene: -
clone size: -
V gene: TRBV3-1/TRBV3-2
CDR3 protein: CASSQNAPSSNQPQHF
CDR3 DNA: TGTGCCAGCAGCCAAAACGCGCCATCTAGCAATCAGCCCCAGCATTTT

J gene: TRBJ1-5
D gene: TRBD1
clone size: -
V gene: TRBV19
CDR3 protein: CASTYYGQGNQPQHF
CDR3 DNA: TGTGCCAGTACGTACTACGGACAGGGGAATCAGCCCCAGCATTTT

J gene: TRBJ2-7
D gene: TRBD2
clone size: -
V gene: TRBV7-9
CDR3 protein: CASRHSGRAPYEQYF
CDR3 DNA: TGTGCCAGCAGGCATAGCGGGAGGGCCCCTTACGAGCAGTACTTC

J gene: TRBJ1-1
D gene: -
clone size: -
V gene: TRBV24-1
CDR3 protein: CATSDQGTEAFF
CDR3 DNA: TGTGCCACCAGTGATCAGGGCACTGAAGCTTTCTTT

J gene: TRBJ1-1
D gene: TRBD1
clone size: -
V gene: TRBV6-5
CDR3 protein: CASEDRENTEAFF
CDR3 DNA: TGTGCCAGCGAGGACAGGGAGAACACTGAAGCTTTCTTT

J gene: TRBJ2-7
D gene: -
clone size: -
V gene: TRBV29-1
CDR3 protein: CSVELVGLEQYF
CDR3 DNA: TGCAGCGTTGAACTAGTTGGTCTCGAGCAGTACTTC

J gene: TRBJ2-3
D gene: -
clone size: once
V gene: TRBV27
CDR3 protein: CASSLRRGTDTQYF
CDR3 DNA: TGTGCCAGCAGTTTAAGACGGGGGACAGATACGCAGTATTTT

J gene: TRBJ1-1
D gene: -
clone size: -
V gene: TRBV5-6
CDR3 protein: CASSLGRPNTEAFF
CDR3 DNA: TGTGCCAGCAGCTTAGGCCGCCCGAACACTGAAGCTTTCTTT